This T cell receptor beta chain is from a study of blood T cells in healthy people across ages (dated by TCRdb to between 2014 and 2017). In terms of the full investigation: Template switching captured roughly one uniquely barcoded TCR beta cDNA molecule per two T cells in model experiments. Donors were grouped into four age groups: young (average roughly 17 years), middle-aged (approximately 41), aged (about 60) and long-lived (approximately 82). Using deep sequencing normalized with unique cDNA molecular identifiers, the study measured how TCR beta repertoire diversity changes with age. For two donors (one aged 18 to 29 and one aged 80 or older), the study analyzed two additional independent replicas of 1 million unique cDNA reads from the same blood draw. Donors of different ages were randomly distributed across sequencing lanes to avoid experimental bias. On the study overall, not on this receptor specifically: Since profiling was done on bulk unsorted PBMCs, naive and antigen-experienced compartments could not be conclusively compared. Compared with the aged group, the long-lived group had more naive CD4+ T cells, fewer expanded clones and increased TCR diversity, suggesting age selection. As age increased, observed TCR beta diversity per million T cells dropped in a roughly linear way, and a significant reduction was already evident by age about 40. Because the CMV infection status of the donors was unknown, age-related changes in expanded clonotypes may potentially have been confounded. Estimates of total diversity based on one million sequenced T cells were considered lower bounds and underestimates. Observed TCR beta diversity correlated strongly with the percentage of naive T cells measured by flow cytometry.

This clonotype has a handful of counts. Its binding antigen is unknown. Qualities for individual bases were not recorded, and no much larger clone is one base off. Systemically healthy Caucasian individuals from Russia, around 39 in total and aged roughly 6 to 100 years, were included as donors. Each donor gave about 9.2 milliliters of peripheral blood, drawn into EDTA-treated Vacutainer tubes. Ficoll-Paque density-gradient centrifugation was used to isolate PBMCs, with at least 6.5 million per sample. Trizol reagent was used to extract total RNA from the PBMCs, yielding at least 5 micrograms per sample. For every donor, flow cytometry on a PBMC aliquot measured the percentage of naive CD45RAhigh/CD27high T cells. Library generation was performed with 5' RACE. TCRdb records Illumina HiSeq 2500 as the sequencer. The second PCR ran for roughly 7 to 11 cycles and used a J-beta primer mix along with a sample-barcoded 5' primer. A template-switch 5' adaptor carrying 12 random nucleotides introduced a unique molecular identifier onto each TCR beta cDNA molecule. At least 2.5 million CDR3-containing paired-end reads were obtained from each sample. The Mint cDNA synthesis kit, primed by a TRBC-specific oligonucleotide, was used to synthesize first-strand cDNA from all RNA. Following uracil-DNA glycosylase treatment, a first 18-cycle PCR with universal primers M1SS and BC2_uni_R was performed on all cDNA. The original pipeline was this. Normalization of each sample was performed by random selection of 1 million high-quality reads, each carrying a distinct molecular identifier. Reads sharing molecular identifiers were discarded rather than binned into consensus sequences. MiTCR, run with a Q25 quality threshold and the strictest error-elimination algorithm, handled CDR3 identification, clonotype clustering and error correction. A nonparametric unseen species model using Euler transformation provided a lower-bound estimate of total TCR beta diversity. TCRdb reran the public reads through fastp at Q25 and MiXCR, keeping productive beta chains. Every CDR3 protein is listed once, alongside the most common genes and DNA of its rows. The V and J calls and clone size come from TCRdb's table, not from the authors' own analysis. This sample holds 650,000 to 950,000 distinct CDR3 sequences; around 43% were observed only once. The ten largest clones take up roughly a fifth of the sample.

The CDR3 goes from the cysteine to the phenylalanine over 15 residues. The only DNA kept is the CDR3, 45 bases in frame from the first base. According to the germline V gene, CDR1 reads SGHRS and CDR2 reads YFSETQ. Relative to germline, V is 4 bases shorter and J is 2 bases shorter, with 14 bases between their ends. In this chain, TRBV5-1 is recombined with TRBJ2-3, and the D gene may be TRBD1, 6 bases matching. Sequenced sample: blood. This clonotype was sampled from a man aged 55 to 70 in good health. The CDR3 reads CASSTRTDNTDTQYF. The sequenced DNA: TGCGCCAGCAGCACCCGGACAGATAACACAGATACGCAGTATTTT.